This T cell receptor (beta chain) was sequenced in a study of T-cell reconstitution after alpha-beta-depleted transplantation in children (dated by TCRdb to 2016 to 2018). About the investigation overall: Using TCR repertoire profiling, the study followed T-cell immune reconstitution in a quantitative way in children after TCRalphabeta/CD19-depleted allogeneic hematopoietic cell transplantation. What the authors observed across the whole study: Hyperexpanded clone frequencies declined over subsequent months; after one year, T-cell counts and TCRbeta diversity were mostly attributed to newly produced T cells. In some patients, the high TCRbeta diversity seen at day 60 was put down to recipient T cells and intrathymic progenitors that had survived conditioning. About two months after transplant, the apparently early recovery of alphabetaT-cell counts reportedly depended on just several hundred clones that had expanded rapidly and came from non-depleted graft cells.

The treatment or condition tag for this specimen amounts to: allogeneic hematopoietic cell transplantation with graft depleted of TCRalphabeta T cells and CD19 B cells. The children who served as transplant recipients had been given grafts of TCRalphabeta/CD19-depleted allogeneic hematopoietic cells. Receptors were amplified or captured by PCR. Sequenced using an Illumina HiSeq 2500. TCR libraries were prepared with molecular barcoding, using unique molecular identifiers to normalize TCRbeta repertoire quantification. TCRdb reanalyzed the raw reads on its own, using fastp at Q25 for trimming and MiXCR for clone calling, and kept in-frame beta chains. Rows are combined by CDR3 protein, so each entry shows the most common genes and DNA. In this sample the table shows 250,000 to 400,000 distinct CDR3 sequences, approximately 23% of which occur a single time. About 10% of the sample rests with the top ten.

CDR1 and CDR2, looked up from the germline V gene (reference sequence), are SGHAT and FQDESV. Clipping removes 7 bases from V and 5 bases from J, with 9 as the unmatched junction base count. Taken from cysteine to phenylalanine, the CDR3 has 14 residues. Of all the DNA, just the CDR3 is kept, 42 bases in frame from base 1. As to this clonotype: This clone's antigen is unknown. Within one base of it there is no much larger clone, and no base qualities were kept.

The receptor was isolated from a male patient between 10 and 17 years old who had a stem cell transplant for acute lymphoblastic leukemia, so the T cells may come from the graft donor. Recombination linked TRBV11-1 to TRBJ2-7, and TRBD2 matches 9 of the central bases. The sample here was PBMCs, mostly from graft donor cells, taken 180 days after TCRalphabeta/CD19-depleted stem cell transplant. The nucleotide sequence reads TGTGCCAGCACCAGACTAGCGGCATTGAACGAGCAGTACTTC. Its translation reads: CASTRLAALNEQYF.